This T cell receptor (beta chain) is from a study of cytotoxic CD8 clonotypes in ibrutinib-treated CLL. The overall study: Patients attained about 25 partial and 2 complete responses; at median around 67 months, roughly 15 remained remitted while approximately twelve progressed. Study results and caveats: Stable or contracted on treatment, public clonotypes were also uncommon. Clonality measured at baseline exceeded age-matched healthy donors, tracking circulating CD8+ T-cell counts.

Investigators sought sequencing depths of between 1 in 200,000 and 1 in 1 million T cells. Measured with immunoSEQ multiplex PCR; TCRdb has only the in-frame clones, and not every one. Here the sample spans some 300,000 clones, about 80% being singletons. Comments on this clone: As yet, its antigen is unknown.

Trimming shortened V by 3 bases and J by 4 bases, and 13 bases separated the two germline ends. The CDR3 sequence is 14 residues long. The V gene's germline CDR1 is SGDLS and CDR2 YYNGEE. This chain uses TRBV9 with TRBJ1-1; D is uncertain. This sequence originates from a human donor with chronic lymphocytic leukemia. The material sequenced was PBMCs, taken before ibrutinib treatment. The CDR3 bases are TGTGCCAGCAGCGCTGACGGGTGGGCCACTGAAGCTTTCTTT. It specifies CASSADGWATEAFF. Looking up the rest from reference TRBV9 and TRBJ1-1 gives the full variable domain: DSGVTQTPKHLITATGQRVTLRCSPRSGDLSVYWYQQSLDQGLQFLIQYYNGEERAKGNILERFSAQQFPDLHSELNLSSLELGDSALYFCASSADGWATEAFFGQGTRLTVV.